The following is a T cell receptor (beta chain) sequence with its context. Its specificity is not known. The data are from a study of shared clonotypes between healthy human individuals. General study results and limits: Rarefaction revealed incomplete sorted-subset sequencing despite large depth. Few donors limited the genetic and exposure-history diversity represented.

The V gene lost 3 bases and the J gene lost 6 bases, with 11 bases spanning the gap. Germline lookup yields CDR1 KGHSH and CDR2 LQKENI. This CDR3 comprises 13 residues. An even split of each subset's genomic DNA across several immunoSEQ plates was performed. The assay was immunoSEQ multiplex PCR, and TCRdb's table has in-frame clones only and misses some. Seen here are 2,500,000 or so clones, 90% to 95% observed once, and the top ten hold 0.36%. This chain joins TRBV18 and TRBJ1-1; D is uncertain. Sequenced material: naive CD4+ T cells from PBMCs. The subset is: CD45RA+ positively selected. The clonotype originates from a man aged 18 to 30 in good health. Some clones in this sample may be carry-over from other donors' samples. The CDR3 region has the DNA TGTGCCAGCTCACCCGTGCCGGGAGCTGAAGCTTTCTTT. Its translation is CASSPVPGAEAFF.